The rows below give T cell receptor beta chains drawn from one sample of a study of memory CD4+ T cells and cytomegalovirus serostatus. Generated by immunoSEQ multiplex PCR, the TCRdb table keeps only in-frame clones and is missing some. The sample includes around 60,000 clones, 82% seen only once; the top ten take about 0.88%. Sequenced input: memory CD4+ T cells from blood. The receptors come from an adult in good health and CMV-seronegative. Both conserved end residues are part of each CDR3. Each record gives: clone size, V gene, D gene, J gene, CDR3 DNA, CDR3 protein. The D gene is left open where the match is weak. Only some rows state a clone size, as once, few, many or a class for expanded clones.

size: .
V: TRBV15
D: .
J: TRBJ1-5
DNA: TGTGCCACCAGCAGAGACGGAGACGCTGCCCACCAGCCCCAGCATTTT
CDR3: CATSRDGDAAHQPQHF

size: .
V: TRBV12-5
D: .
J: TRBJ2-2
DNA: TGTGCTAGTGCCGCGACAGAAACCGGGGAGCTGTTTTTT
CDR3: CASAATETGELFF

size: .
V: TRBV6-1
D: TRBD1
J: TRBJ2-2
DNA: TGTGCCAGCCTAAACAGGGGTCGAACCGGGGAGCTGTTTTTT
CDR3: CASLNRGRTGELFF

size: .
V: TRBV5-5
D: .
J: TRBJ2-1
DNA: TGTGCCAGCAGCTCTTACAATGAGCAGTTCTTC
CDR3: CASSSYNEQFF

size: .
V: TRBV5-1
D: TRBD1
J: TRBJ1-6
DNA: TGCGCCAGCAGCTCTGGGGGGGACAGTTCACCCCTCCACTTT
CDR3: CASSSGGDSSPLHF

size: .
V: TRBV10-2
D: .
J: TRBJ2-7
DNA: TGCGCCAGCAGTGAGTCGAGGACTTACGAGCAGTACTTC
CDR3: CASSESRTYEQYF

size: .
V: TRBV6-5
D: .
J: TRBJ2-7
DNA: TGTGCCAGCACCCGCAGCCACAACTCCTACGAGCAGTACTTC
CDR3: CASTRSHNSYEQYF

size: .
V: TRBV18
D: TRBD1
J: TRBJ1-5
DNA: TGTGCCAGCTCATGGGACAGGCAGGGGAATCAGCCCCAGCATTTT
CDR3: CASSWDRQGNQPQHF

size: .
V: TRBV30
D: TRBD1
J: TRBJ2-7
DNA: TGTGCCTTAACCCCGGGACAGGGTTTGTACGAGCAGTACTTC
CDR3: CALTPGQGLYEQYF

size: .
V: TRBV4-2
D: TRBD1
J: TRBJ1-4
DNA: TGTGCCAGCAGCCAAGTGGGACAGGGGGTTGAAAAACTGTTTTTT
CDR3: CASSQVGQGVEKLFF

size: .
V: TRBV7-2
D: .
J: TRBJ2-2
DNA: TGTGCCAGCATCCTGAGGCCAGGAAACACCGGGGAGCTGTTTTTT
CDR3: CASILRPGNTGELFF

size: .
V: TRBV5-1
D: TRBD1
J: TRBJ1-2
DNA: TGCGCCAGCAGCCTAACCTGGGACAGGAACTATGGCTACACCTTC
CDR3: CASSLTWDRNYGYTF

size: .
V: TRBV7-2
D: .
J: TRBJ2-7
DNA: TGTGCCAGCAGCTTATATGGCTACGAGCAGTACTTC
CDR3: CASSLYGYEQYF

size: .
V: TRBV19
D: .
J: TRBJ2-5
DNA: TGTGCCAGTAGTATCGGGTTGTGGGAGACCCAGTACTTC
CDR3: CASSIGLWETQYF

size: once
V: TRBV9
D: .
J: TRBJ2-2
DNA: TGTGCCAGCAGCTCCCTGACAGATCTGGAGGGCACCGGGGAGCTGTTTTTT
CDR3: CASSSLTDLEGTGELFF

size: .
V: TRBV19
D: .
J: TRBJ2-3
DNA: TGTGCCAGTAGTATCGCCGGGTACGAAGATACGCAGTATTTT
CDR3: CASSIAGYEDTQYF

size: .
V: TRBV25-1
D: .
J: TRBJ2-3
DNA: TGTGCCAGCAGTGAATTAGGGGGGCGAAGTACGCAGTATTTT
CDR3: CASSELGGRSTQYF

size: .
V: TRBV28
D: TRBD1
J: TRBJ1-3
DNA: TGTGCCAGCCACCGGACAGGGACCTCTGGAAACACCATATATTTT
CDR3: CASHRTGTSGNTIYF

size: .
V: TRBV18
D: .
J: TRBJ1-1
DNA: TGTGCCAGCTCACCAAAAAAAACAGGGTGGGGGACGAACACTGAAGCTTTCTTT
CDR3: CASSPKKTGWGTNTEAFF

size: .
V: TRBV6-5
D: TRBD1
J: TRBJ2-1
DNA: TGTGCCAGCAGCCAACCGGGACAGGGGGCGAATGAGCAGTTCTTC
CDR3: CASSQPGQGANEQFF

size: .
V: TRBV7-3
D: TRBD1
J: TRBJ2-3
DNA: TGTGCCAGCAGCCGACAGGGGGCGCAGGCAGATACGCAGTATTTT
CDR3: CASSRQGAQADTQYF

size: few
V: TRBV2
D: .
J: TRBJ2-7
DNA: TGTGCCAGCAGTGAAGTAGGGGGCTACGAGCAGTACTTC
CDR3: CASSEVGGYEQYF

size: .
V: TRBV7-9
D: .
J: TRBJ1-1
DNA: TGTGCCAGCAGGTTAAATCAGGCTAACACTGAAGCTTTCTTT
CDR3: CASRLNQANTEAFF

size: .
V: TRBV2
D: .
J: TRBJ1-4
DNA: TGTGCCAGCAGGCAGAACACGATAACTAATGAAAAACTGTTTTTT
CDR3: CASRQNTITNEKLFF